Each of the 22 T cell receptor beta chains below was sequenced from the same sample in a study of read filtering for tumor transcriptome and immune sequencing (dated by TCRdb to between 2020 and 2021). Sequencing was performed on an Illumina HiSeq 4000. TCR libraries were built from approximately 400 ng RNA with the Immunoverse kit, using molecular barcoded adaptors covering alpha/delta and beta/gamma chains. The raw public data were reprocessed by TCRdb itself: fastp quality trimming at Q25, MiXCR clonotype calling, in-frame beta chains only. Rows matching on CDR3 protein sequence are summarized as one entry with the most common DNA and genes. The sample data list about 130,000 distinct CDR3 sequences, and over 10% of these were observed just once. Jointly, the top ten make up about 11% of the sample. Sequences were obtained from a population of CD138-negative cells sorted from bone marrow. Per the publication, the cell subset or site label means: bone marrow mononuclear cells depleted of CD138+ plasma/myeloma cells by negative magnetic selection. These receptor sequences come from a donor aged 40 or older with multiple myeloma.

About this clonotype itself: This may be a read error, as it is one base from a much larger clone. The chain couples TRBV6-6 to TRBJ1-4; TRBD1 is a possible D gene (5 bases). CDR3 length: 14 residues. Trimming took 11 bases from V and 6 from J, leaving 19 bases between them. Germline-derived CDR1 and CDR2 are MNHNY and SVGAGI (reference sequence). CDR3 amino acids: CAGTTARGDEKLFF. CDR3 in DNA: TGTGCCGGCACGACGGCGAGAGGGGATGAAAAACTGTTTTTT.

This rearrangement joins TRBV6-6 to TRBJ1-5, with D unclear. The CDR3 is made up of 13 amino acids. Trimming removed 8 bases at V and 6 bases at J, with 14 bases between. Germline V gene sequence: CDR1 MNHNY, CDR2 SVGAGI (reference sequence). Here the CDR3 reads CASRPGTGQPQHF. CDR3 DNA: TGTGCCAGCCGCCCCGGCACCGGTCAGCCCCAGCATTTT.

The sample holds many counts of this clonotype. The gene calls are TRBV7-4 and TRBJ1-1; D is undetermined. The V end was cut by 0 bases, the J end by 0 bases, with 14 bases between. The CDR3 has 17 residues. Germline CDR1 is SGHVT and CDR2 is SQSDAQ. CDR3 sequence: CASSLASEVRVNTEAFF. The CDR3 coding sequence is TGTGCCAGCAGCTTAGCGTCGGAGGTCAGAGTGAACACTGAAGCTTTCTTT.

This clonotype was found many times. This chain links TRBV4-1 with TRBJ1-5; 9 nucleotides line up with TRBD1. Germline lookup yields CDR1 MGHRA and CDR2 YSYEKL. The junction had 8 bases not matched to a gene; V was cut back by 4 bases and J by 7 bases. The CDR3 runs to 15 residues. The CDR3 DNA sequence: TGCGCCAGCAGCCTCGTACAGGGGGCGGGCCAGCCCCAGCATTTT. Its translation is CASSLVQGAGQPQHF.

In its sample, this clonotype was seen a few times. The gene calls are TRBV19 and TRBJ1-1; weak D call: TRBD1 (6 bases). Germline CDR1 reads LNHDA; CDR2 reads SQIVND (reference sequence). The CDR3 is 14 residues long. Trimming shortened V by 3 bases and J by 1 base, and 9 bases separated the two germline ends. The CDR3 spells CASSIDRKNTEAFF. DNA of the CDR3: TGTGCCAGTAGTATCGACAGGAAGAACACTGAAGCTTTCTTT.

This clonotype was recorded many times. The chain joins TRBV4-2 to TRBJ1-1; D remains ambiguous. Trimming removed 0 bases from V and 6 bases from J, with 20 bases in between. Looked up from germline, CDR1 is LGHNA and CDR2 is YNFKEQ. The CDR3 is made up of 17 amino acids. Here the CDR3 reads CASSQDSKQAGRAEAFF. DNA for the CDR3: TGTGCCAGCAGCCAAGATTCCAAGCAGGCCGGTAGAGCTGAAGCTTTCTTT.

The CDR3 reads CASSFMAGNTIYF. Written as DNA, the CDR3 is TGTGCCAGCAGCTTCATGGCTGGAAACACCATATATTTT. The chain recombines TRBV7-8 with TRBJ1-3; the D is unclear. The CDR3 has 13 residues. CDR1 and CDR2 (germline): SGHVS, FQNEAQ. The V gene lost 3 bases and the J gene lost 2 bases, with 5 bases spanning the gap.

At least ten counts were recorded for this clonotype. This rearrangement joins TRBV10-3 to TRBJ2-6; 10 bases map to TRBD2. The germline CDR1 and CDR2 sequences are ENHRY and SYGVKD. This CDR3 contains 20 residues. Trimming at V came to 3 bases and at J to 1 base, leaving 12 bases not matched to a gene. This CDR3 is CAISDFLQREGESGANVLTF. The CDR3 DNA sequence: TGTGCCATCAGTGACTTCCTACAGCGGGAGGGGGAATCTGGGGCCAACGTCCTGACTTTC.

This clonotype was counted many times. The chain links TRBV19 to TRBJ1-4, with a possible D match to TRBD1 (5 bases). Germline CDR1 and CDR2: LNHDA and SQIVND (reference sequence). The CDR3 has 16 amino acids. The V gene lost 7 bases and the J gene lost 0 bases, with 15 bases spanning the gap. The CDR3 reads CASTRGDPATNEKLFF. CDR3 coding DNA: TGTGCCAGTACTCGAGGGGACCCAGCAACTAATGAAAAACTGTTTTTT.

This clonotype occurred many times. The chain carries TRBV29-1 and TRBJ1-5, with D tentatively TRBD1 (6 bases). The CDR3 contains 15 residues. Between the trimmed V and J ends, which lost 4 bases and 3 bases, there was a span of 16 bases. Germline V lookup: CDR1 SQVTM, CDR2 ANQGSEA. CDR3 in DNA: TGCAGCGTTGTTTTAGGGGGGGCGGTCAATCAGCCCCAGCATTTT. Translation gives CSVVLGGAVNQPQHF. The whole variable domain, remainder taken from reference TRBV29-1 and TRBJ1-5, is SAVISQKPSRDICQRGTSLTIQCQVDSQVTMMFWYRQQPGQSLTLIATANQGSEATYESGFVIDKFPISRPNLTFSTLTVSNMSPEDSSIYLCSVVLGGAVNQPQHFGDGTRLSIL.

CDR3 protein: CASRFSGSEGYTF. Written as DNA, the CDR3 is TGTGCCAGCAGATTCTCGGGGTCTGAAGGCTACACCTTC. V gene TRBV6-1 combines with J gene TRBJ1-2; D unclear. The germline V gene has CDR1 MNHNS and CDR2 SASEGT. This CDR3 is built from 13 residues. V was shortened by 6 bases and J by 8 bases, with 16 bases between the two germline ends.

This clonotype came up many times. The chain uses TRBV20-1 and TRBJ2-5; D is uncertain. Germline V gives CDR1 DFQATT, CDR2 SNEGSKA (reference sequence). Trimming shortened V by 6 bases and J by 5 bases, and 7 bases separated the two germline ends. The CDR3 loop spans 10 amino acids. The CDR3 loop reads CSANRETQYF. The CDR3 bases are TGCAGTGCAAATAGGGAGACCCAGTACTTC.

Turning to this clonotype: Just one base apart from a much larger clone, this may be a read error. No conserved phenylalanine or tryptophan ends this CDR3, so it is likely a read error. The chain carries TRBV5-6 and TRBJ1-2; 8 bases are a match to TRBD1. Trimming cost V 4 bases and J 0 bases; bases outside gene matches: 5. CDR3 size: 15 residues. Germline V CDR1 and CDR2: SGHDT, YYEEEE. The CDR3 sequence: CASSLWTGPNYGYTL. CDR3 nucleotide sequence: TGTGCCAGCAGCCTCTGGACAGGGCCTAACTATGGCTACACCCTC.

The sample holds many counts of this clonotype. The V call is TRBV7-2, the J call TRBJ2-1, with 8 bases that match TRBD2. Germline trimming cut 6 bases from V and 4 bases from J; bases unmatched to any gene: 8. Germline CDR1 SGHTA, CDR2 FQGNSA. This CDR3 spans 15 amino acids. CDR3 in DNA: TGTGCCAGCAGGCCTCCGGGACTAGATTACAATGAGCAGTTCTTC. Protein sequence: CASRPPGLDYNEQFF.

This clonotype was observed at least ten times. The rearrangement uses TRBV7-9 and TRBJ2-3, with D possibly being TRBD1 (5 bases). This CDR3 has 17 residues. Germline V gene lookup returns CDR1 SEHNR and CDR2 FQNEAQ (reference sequence). V lost 2 bases and J lost 2, with 17 bases in between. In DNA form, the CDR3 reads TGTGCCAGCAGCTTAAGCACAGGAAGAAGGGTCACAGATACGCAGTATTTT. As protein: CASSLSTGRRVTDTQYF. The full variable domain, its missing parts supplied by reference TRBV7-9 and TRBJ2-3, is DTGVSQNPRHKITKRGQNVTFRCDPISEHNRLYWYRQTLGQGPEFLTYFQNEAQLEKSRLLSDRFSAERPKGSFSTLEIQRTEQGDSAMYLCASSLSTGRRVTDTQYFGPGTRLTVL.

This clonotype was seen more than once but under ten times. V gene TRBV5-5 combines with J gene TRBJ2-5; D is possibly TRBD1 (5 bases). The CDR3 length is 15 residues. The germline V gene has CDR1 SGHKS and CDR2 YYEKEE (reference sequence). V dropped 3 bases and J dropped 5 bases, with 17 bases sitting between them. The CDR3 DNA reads TGTGCCAGCAGCTCGCTGCGACAGCCACGGGAGACCCAGTACTTC. It codes for CASSSLRQPRETQYF.

In its sample, this clonotype was seen many times. The rearrangement links TRBV20-1 to TRBJ2-7; D is perhaps TRBD2 (6 bases). V dropped 6 bases and J dropped 3 bases, with 15 bases sitting between them. Per germline, CDR1 DFQATT and CDR2 SNEGSKA (reference sequence). This CDR3 spans 13 amino acids. The CDR3 is CSAKAGGSYEQYF. CDR3 bases: TGCAGTGCCAAGGCCGGGGGAAGCTACGAGCAGTACTTC.

This clonotype was detected ten times or more. The chain couples TRBV20-1 to TRBJ2-5; 9 positions match TRBD2. Germline trimming cut 3 bases from V and 2 bases from J; bases unmatched to any gene: 13. Germline CDR1 and CDR2: DFQATT and SNEGSKA (reference sequence). The CDR3 contains 17 residues. CDR3 bases: TGCAGTGCTAGTATCAGGAGAGGGCTAGCGGGACAAGAGACCCAGTACTTC. Its protein is CSASIRRGLAGQETQYF.

This clonotype occurred many times. The chain combines TRBV19 with TRBJ2-7, with 10 bases identical to TRBD2. V lost 2 bases and J lost 3; bases outside the gene matches: 4. The CDR3 consists of 15 residues. From germline, CDR1 is LNHDA and CDR2 SQIVND (reference sequence). The CDR3 coding sequence is TGTGCCAGTAGTATACTAGCGGGAGACCGCTACGAGCAGTACTTC. Translating gives CASSILAGDRYEQYF.

Comments on this clonotype: A much larger clone differs by one base, so this may be a read error. Without the conserved terminal phenylalanine or tryptophan, this CDR3 likely stems from a read error. The chain employs TRBV20-1 and TRBJ2-1; maybe TRBD2 (6 bases). Germline CDR1 reads DFQATT; CDR2 reads SNEGSKA (reference sequence). Trimming removed 7 bases at V and 9 bases at J, with 22 bases between. This CDR3 spans 14 amino acids. This chain's CDR3 is CSGTGTPPGSEQFL. In DNA, the CDR3 is TGCAGTGGAACTGGGACTCCACCGGGGAGTGAGCAGTTCCTC.

This clonotype was detected a few times. The chain recombines TRBV10-3 with TRBJ2-3; 8 nucleotides agree with TRBD2. Germline CDR1 and CDR2: ENHRY and SYGVKD. This CDR3 has 15 amino acids. The junction had 3 bases not matched to a gene; V was cut back by 3 bases and J by 1 base. CDR3 nucleotides: TGTGCCATCAGTGACGGGGGGGCCGGCACAGATACGCAGTATTTT. Protein product: CAISDGGAGTDTQYF.

This clonotype was seen many times. V is TRBV5-1 and J is TRBJ1-1; 9 nucleotides agree with TRBD1. Germline CDR1 reads SGHRS; CDR2 reads YFSETQ. There are 14 residues in the CDR3. V gave up 5 bases and J gave up 4 bases; unmatched junction bases: 6. For the CDR3, the DNA is TGCGCCAGCAGTCCCGGACAGGGGATCACTGAAGCTTTCTTT. Its translation is CASSPGQGITEAFF.